Listed below are T cell receptor beta chains from one sample, sequenced in a study of blood T cell repertoires in COVID-19. Assay: immunoSEQ multiplex PCR; the TCRdb copy retains only in-frame clones and omits some. The sample shows 85,000 to 95,000 clones, around 90% of them seen only once. The sample taken for sequencing was peripheral blood. Receptor source: a man between 60 and 75 years old with COVID-19, enrolled during active disease. Both conserved end residues are part of each CDR3. The order of the fields is J gene, V gene, D gene, clone size, CDR3 protein, CDR3 DNA. A D gene is named only where the DNA matches it firmly. Part of the rows lack a size; the others show once, few, many or a class for expanded clones.

J gene: TRBJ2-1; V gene: TRBV19; D gene: TRBD2; clone size: NA; CDR3 protein: CASPFEGLAGEGDEQFF; CDR3 DNA: TGTGCCAGTCCTTTCGAGGGACTAGCGGGAGAGGGCGATGAGCAGTTCTTC
J gene: TRBJ1-5; V gene: TRBV6-5; D gene: TRBD1; clone size: few; CDR3 protein: CASSVGQGAVQPQHF; CDR3 DNA: TGTGCCAGCAGCGTGGGACAGGGGGCAGTTCAGCCCCAGCATTTT
J gene: TRBJ1-5; V gene: TRBV6-2/TRBV6-3; D gene: TRBD1; clone size: NA; CDR3 protein: CASSSWTGWTRDSNQPQHF; CDR3 DNA: TGTGCCAGCAGTTCCTGGACAGGGTGGACCCGGGATAGCAATCAGCCCCAGCATTTT
J gene: TRBJ1-1; V gene: TRBV25-1; D gene: NA; clone size: NA; CDR3 protein: CASSEYLNSEAFF; CDR3 DNA: TGTGCCAGCAGTGAATATCTAAACTCGGAAGCTTTCTTT
J gene: TRBJ1-1; V gene: TRBV5-1; D gene: TRBD1; clone size: once; CDR3 protein: CASSTGVNTEAFF; CDR3 DNA: TGCGCCAGCAGCACAGGGGTAAACACTGAAGCTTTCTTT
J gene: TRBJ2-7; V gene: TRBV4-3; D gene: NA; clone size: once; CDR3 protein: CASSQDIGFGRNEQYF; CDR3 DNA: TGCGCCAGCAGCCAAGATATTGGATTCGGGAGAAACGAGCAGTACTTC
J gene: TRBJ2-7; V gene: TRBV6-6; D gene: NA; clone size: NA; CDR3 protein: CASSPSWKGDYEQYF; CDR3 DNA: TGTGCCAGCAGTCCCTCTTGGAAGGGAGACTACGAGCAGTACTTC
J gene: TRBJ1-4; V gene: TRBV4-1; D gene: TRBD1; clone size: NA; CDR3 protein: CASSQSPGQGYEKLFF; CDR3 DNA: TGCGCCAGCAGCCAAAGTCCGGGACAGGGATATGAAAAACTGTTTTTT
J gene: TRBJ1-5; V gene: TRBV10-3; D gene: NA; clone size: NA; CDR3 protein: CAISEGGDSNQPQHF; CDR3 DNA: TGTGCCATCAGTGAAGGAGGGGATAGCAATCAGCCCCAGCATTTT
J gene: TRBJ2-1; V gene: TRBV6-5; D gene: NA; clone size: NA; CDR3 protein: CASRATAYNEQFF; CDR3 DNA: TGTGCCAGCAGGGCGACTGCGTACAATGAGCAGTTCTTC
J gene: TRBJ1-2; V gene: TRBV19; D gene: NA; clone size: NA; CDR3 protein: CASRPAANSNYGYTF; CDR3 DNA: TGTGCCAGTAGGCCGGCGGCCAATTCTAACTATGGCTACACCTTC
J gene: TRBJ2-7; V gene: TRBV3-1/TRBV3-2; D gene: TRBD1; clone size: NA; CDR3 protein: CASSHADRGPYEQYF; CDR3 DNA: TGTGCCAGCAGCCATGCGGACAGGGGCCCCTACGAGCAGTACTTC
J gene: TRBJ2-5; V gene: TRBV7-2; D gene: TRBD2; clone size: NA; CDR3 protein: CASSLNAGEGIETQYF; CDR3 DNA: TGTGCCAGCAGCTTAAATGCGGGAGAGGGGATAGAGACCCAGTACTTC
J gene: TRBJ2-1; V gene: TRBV1; D gene: NA; clone size: NA; CDR3 protein: CTSSPTEFYNEQFF; CDR3 DNA: TGCACCAGCAGCCCCACGGAGTTCTACAATGAGCAGTTCTTC
J gene: TRBJ1-1; V gene: TRBV7-9; D gene: NA; clone size: NA; CDR3 protein: CASSRDTIKVEAFF; CDR3 DNA: TGTGCCAGCAGCAGGGACACGATTAAAGTTGAAGCTTTCTTT
J gene: TRBJ1-1; V gene: TRBV6-1; D gene: NA; clone size: once; CDR3 protein: CASSEALGGRAFF; CDR3 DNA: TGTGCCAGCAGTGAAGCGCTCGGGGGTCGAGCTTTCTTT
J gene: TRBJ2-2; V gene: TRBV7-8; D gene: TRBD2; clone size: once; CDR3 protein: CASKPGLGNTGELFF; CDR3 DNA: TGTGCCAGCAAACCGGGACTAGGGAACACCGGGGAGCTGTTTTTT
J gene: TRBJ2-7; V gene: TRBV7-9; D gene: TRBD1; clone size: NA; CDR3 protein: CASSLAGQGGSSYEQYF; CDR3 DNA: TGTGCCAGCAGCTTAGCGGGACAGGGGGGAAGCTCCTACGAGCAGTACTTC
J gene: TRBJ2-2; V gene: TRBV19; D gene: NA; clone size: NA; CDR3 protein: CASRRENTGELFF; CDR3 DNA: TGTGCCAGTAGGCGGGAGAACACCGGGGAGCTGTTTTTT
J gene: TRBJ2-5; V gene: TRBV20-1; D gene: NA; clone size: NA; CDR3 protein: CSASSLETQYF; CDR3 DNA: TGCAGTGCTAGCTCACTAGAGACCCAGTACTTC
J gene: TRBJ1-4; V gene: TRBV28; D gene: TRBD1; clone size: once; CDR3 protein: CASSAVPGQGGDEKLFF; CDR3 DNA: TGTGCCAGCAGTGCGGTCCCGGGACAGGGTGGGGATGAAAAACTGTTTTTT
J gene: TRBJ1-5; V gene: TRBV7-8; D gene: TRBD1; clone size: NA; CDR3 protein: CASSLGTVNQPQHF; CDR3 DNA: TGTGCCAGCAGCTTGGGGACAGTCAATCAGCCCCAGCATTTT
J gene: TRBJ1-5; V gene: TRBV6-5; D gene: NA; clone size: NA; CDR3 protein: CASKRGSNQPQHF; CDR3 DNA: TGTGCCAGCAAGCGGGGTAGCAATCAGCCCCAGCATTTT
J gene: TRBJ2-5; V gene: TRBV6-2/TRBV6-3; D gene: TRBD1; clone size: NA; CDR3 protein: CASSSPADRAVQETQYF; CDR3 DNA: TGTGCCAGCAGTTCTCCTGCGGACAGGGCCGTCCAAGAGACCCAGTACTTC
J gene: TRBJ2-3; V gene: TRBV7-8; D gene: NA; clone size: NA; CDR3 protein: CASSLVAGLSTDTQYF; CDR3 DNA: TGTGCCAGCAGCTTAGTGGCAGGCCTTAGCACAGATACGCAGTATTTT
J gene: TRBJ1-2; V gene: TRBV7-3; D gene: TRBD1; clone size: NA; CDR3 protein: CASSVNRGQDYGYTF; CDR3 DNA: TGTGCCAGCAGCGTTAACAGGGGGCAGGACTATGGCTACACCTTC